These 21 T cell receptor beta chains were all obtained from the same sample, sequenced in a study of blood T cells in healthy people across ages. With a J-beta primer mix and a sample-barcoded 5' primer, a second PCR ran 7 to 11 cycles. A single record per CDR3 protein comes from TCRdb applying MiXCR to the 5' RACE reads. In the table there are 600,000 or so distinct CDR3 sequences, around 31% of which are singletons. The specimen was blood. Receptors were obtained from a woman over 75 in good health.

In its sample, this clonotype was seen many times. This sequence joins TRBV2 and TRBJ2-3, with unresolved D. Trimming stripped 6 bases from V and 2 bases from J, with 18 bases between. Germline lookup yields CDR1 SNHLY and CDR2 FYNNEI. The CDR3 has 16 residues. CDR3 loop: CASSSPRAWVTDTQYF. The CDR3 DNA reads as TGTGCCAGCAGCTCCCCTAGGGCATGGGTCACAGATACGCAGTATTTT.

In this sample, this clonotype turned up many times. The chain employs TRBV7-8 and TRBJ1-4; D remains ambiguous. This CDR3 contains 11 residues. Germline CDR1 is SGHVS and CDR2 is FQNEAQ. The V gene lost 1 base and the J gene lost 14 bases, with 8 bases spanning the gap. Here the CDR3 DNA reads TGTGCCAGCAGCTTAGGGGCCAATCTGTTTTTT. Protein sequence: CASSLGANLFF.

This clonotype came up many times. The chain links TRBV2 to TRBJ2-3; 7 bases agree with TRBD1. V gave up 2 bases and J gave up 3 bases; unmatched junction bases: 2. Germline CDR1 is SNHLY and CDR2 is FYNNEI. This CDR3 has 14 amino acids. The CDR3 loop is CASSEYRGTDTQYF. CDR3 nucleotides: TGTGCCAGCAGTGAATACAGGGGAACAGATACGCAGTATTTT.

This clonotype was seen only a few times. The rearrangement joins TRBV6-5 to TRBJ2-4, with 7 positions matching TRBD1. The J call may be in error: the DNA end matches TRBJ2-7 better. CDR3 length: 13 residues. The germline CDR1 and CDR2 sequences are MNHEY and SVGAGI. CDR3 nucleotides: TGTGCCAGCACCGCCGGGACAGCCCACGAGCAGTACTTC. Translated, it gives CASTAGTAHEQYF.

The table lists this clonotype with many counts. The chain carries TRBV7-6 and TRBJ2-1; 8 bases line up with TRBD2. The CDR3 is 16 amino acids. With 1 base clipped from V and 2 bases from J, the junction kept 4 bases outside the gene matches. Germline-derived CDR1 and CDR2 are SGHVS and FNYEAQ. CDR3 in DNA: TGTGCCAGCAGCTTAGGTACTAGCGGAACCTACAATGAGCAGTTCTTC. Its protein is CASSLGTSGTYNEQFF.

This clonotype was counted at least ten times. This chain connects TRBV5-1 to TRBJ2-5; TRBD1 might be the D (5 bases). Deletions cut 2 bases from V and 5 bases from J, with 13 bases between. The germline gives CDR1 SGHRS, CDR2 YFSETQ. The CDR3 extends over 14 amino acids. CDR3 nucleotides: TGCGCCAGCAGCTTCAGGCTCAGGGATGAGACCCAGTACTTC. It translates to CASSFRLRDETQYF. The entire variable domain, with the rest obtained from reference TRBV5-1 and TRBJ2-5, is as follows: KAGVTQTPRYLIKTRGQQVTLSCSPISGHRSVSWYQQTPGQGLQFLFEYFSETQRNKGNFPGRFSGRQFSNSRSEMNVSTLELGDSALYLCASSFRLRDETQYFGPGTRLLVL.

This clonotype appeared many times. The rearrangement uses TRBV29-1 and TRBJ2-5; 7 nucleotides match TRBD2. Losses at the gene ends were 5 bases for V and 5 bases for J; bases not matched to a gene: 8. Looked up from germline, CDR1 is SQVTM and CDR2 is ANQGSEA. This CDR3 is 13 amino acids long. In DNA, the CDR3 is TGCAGCGTTCGGGGACTACGGAGTGAGACCCAGTACTTC. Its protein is CSVRGLRSETQYF.

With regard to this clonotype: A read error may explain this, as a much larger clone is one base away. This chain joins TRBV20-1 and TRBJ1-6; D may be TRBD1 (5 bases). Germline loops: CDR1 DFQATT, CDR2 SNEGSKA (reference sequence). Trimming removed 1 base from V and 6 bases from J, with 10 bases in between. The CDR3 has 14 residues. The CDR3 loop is CSARGGNGNSPLHF. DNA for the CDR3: TGCAGTGCTAGAGGGGGGAACGGTAATTCACCCCTCCACTTT.

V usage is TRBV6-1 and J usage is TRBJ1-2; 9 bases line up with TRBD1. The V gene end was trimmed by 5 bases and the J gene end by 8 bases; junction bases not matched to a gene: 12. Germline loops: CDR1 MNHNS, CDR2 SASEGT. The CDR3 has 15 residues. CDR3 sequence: CASSREDRTGDGYTF. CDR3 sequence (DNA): TGTGCCAGCAGTCGCGAAGATAGGACAGGGGACGGCTACACCTTC.

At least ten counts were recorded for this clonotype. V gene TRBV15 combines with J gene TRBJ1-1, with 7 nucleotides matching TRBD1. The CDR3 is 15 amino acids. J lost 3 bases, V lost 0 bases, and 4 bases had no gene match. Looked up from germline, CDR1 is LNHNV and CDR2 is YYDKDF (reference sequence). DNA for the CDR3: TGTGCCACCAGCAGAGAAGGGGGCGCAGACACTGAAGCTTTCTTT. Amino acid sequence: CATSREGGADTEAFF.

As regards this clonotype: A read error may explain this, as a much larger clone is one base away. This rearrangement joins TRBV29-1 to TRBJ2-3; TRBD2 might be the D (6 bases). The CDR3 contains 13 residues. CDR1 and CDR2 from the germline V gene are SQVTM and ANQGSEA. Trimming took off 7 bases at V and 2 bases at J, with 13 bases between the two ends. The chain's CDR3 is CSGEDIHTDTQYF. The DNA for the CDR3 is TGCAGCGGGGAGGATATCCACACAGATACGCAGTATTTT.

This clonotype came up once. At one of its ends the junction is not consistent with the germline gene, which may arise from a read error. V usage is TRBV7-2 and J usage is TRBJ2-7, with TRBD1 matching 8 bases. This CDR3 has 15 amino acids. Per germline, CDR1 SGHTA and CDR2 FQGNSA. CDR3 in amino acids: CASGSDRGVSHEQYF. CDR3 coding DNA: TGTGCCAGCGGCTCCGACAGGGGCGTCTCCCACGAGCAGTACTTC. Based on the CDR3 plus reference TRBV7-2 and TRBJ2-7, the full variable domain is GAGVSQSPSNKVTEKGKDVELRCDPISGHTALYWYRQSLGQGLEFLIYFQGNSAPDKSGLPSDRFSAERTGGSVSTLTIQRTQQEDSAVYLCASGSDRGVSHEQYFGPGTRLTVT.

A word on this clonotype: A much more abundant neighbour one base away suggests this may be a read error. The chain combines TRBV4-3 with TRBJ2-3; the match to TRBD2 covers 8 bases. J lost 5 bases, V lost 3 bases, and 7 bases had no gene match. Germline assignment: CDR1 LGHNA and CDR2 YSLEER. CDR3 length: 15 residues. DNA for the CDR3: TGCGCCAGCAGCCACGACGGGGGGGCGGGAGATACGCAGTATTTT. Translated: CASSHDGGAGDTQYF.

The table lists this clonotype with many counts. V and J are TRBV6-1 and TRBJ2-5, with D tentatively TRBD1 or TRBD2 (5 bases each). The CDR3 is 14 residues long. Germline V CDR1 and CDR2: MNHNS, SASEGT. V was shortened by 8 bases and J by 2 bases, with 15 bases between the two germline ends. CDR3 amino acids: CASSHWGGQETQYF. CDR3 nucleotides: TGTGCCAGCTCACATTGGGGCGGGCAAGAGACCCAGTACTTC.

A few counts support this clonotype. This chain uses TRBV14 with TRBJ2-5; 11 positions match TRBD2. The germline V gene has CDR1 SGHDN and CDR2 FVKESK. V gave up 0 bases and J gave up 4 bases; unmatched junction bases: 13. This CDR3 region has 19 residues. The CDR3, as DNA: TGTGCCAGCAGCCAAGATTATGCTAGCGGGGGGCCTGTTGGAGAGACCCAGTACTTC. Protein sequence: CASSQDYASGGPVGETQYF.

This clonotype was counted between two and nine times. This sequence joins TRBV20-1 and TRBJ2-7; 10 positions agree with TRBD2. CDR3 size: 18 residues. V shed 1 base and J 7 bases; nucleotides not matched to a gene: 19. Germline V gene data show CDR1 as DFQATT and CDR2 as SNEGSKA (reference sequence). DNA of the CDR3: TGCAGTGCTAGAGCATGGACTAGCGGCACAGGAGGCTACAATGAGCAGTACTTC. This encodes CSARAWTSGTGGYNEQYF.

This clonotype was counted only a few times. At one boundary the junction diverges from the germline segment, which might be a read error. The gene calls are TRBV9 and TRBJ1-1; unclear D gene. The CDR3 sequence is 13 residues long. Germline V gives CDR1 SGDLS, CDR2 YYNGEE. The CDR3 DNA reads TGTGCCAGCAGCGTAGTTCAGAACACTGAGGCTTTCTTT. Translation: CASSVVQNTEAFF.

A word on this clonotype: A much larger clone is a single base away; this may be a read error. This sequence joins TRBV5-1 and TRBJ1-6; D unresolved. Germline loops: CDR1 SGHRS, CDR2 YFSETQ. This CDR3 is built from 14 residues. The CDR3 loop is CASSLGEDNSPRHF. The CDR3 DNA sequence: TGCGCCAGCAGCTTGGGAGAAGATAATTCACCCCGCCACTTT.

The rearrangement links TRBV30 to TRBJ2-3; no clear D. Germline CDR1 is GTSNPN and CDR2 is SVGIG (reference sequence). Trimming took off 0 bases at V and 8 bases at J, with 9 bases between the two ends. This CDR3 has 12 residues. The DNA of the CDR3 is TGTGCCTGGAGTGTTGCGTCAGGTACGCAGTATTTT. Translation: CAWSVASGTQYF.

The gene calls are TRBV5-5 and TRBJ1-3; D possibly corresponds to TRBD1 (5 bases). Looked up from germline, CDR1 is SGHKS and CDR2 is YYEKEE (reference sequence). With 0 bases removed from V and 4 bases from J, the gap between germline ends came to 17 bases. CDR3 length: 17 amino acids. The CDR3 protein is CASSLVPGGAYGNTIYF. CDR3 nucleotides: TGTGCCAGCAGCTTGGTTCCCGGAGGGGCTTACGGAAACACCATATATTTT. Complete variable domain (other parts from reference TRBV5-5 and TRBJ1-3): DAGVTQSPTHLIKTRGQQVTLRCSPISGHKSVSWYQQVLGQGPQFIFQYYEKEERGRGNFPDRFSARQFPNYSSELNVNALLLGDSALYLCASSLVPGGAYGNTIYFGEGSWLTVV.

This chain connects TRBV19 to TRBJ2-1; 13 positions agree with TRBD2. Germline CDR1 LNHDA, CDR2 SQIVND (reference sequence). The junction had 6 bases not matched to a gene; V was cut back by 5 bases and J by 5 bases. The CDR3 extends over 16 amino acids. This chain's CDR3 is CASSGGLAGVNNEQFF. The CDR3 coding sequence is TGTGCCAGTAGTGGAGGACTAGCGGGGGTCAACAATGAGCAGTTCTTC.